The next 8 T cell receptor beta chains were all read from a single sample in a study of T cell repertoires in cytomegalovirus infection. Via MiXCR, TCRdb re-called the reads, giving one row per CDR3 protein. This sample has 210,000 or so distinct CDR3 sequences, with 5% to 8.5% found just once. The sample taken for sequencing was PBMCs. The receptors were sampled from a human donor in good health (CMV status not recorded). Some clones in this sample may be carry-over from other donors' samples.

In its sample, this clonotype was seen many times. This chain joins TRBV20-1 and TRBJ2-5; D ambiguous. CDR1 and CDR2 (germline): DFQATT, SNEGSKA (reference sequence). Trimming left V 4 bases short and J 6 bases short, with 6 bases between. This CDR3 has 10 residues. The CDR3, as DNA: TGCAGTGCTAAAAGAAAGACCCAGTACTTC. It yields the protein CSAKRKTQYF.

There are many counts of this clonotype. The rearrangement uses TRBV7-2 and TRBJ2-3; D unclear. This CDR3 is built from 12 residues. Deletions cut 2 bases from V and 5 bases from J, with 5 bases between. Germline loops: CDR1 SGHTA, CDR2 FQGNSA. The CDR3 DNA reads as TGTGCCAGCAGCTTACGTAAAGATACGCAGTATTTT. This sequence encodes CASSLRKDTQYF. Combining the CDR3 with reference TRBV7-2 and TRBJ2-3 gives the whole variable domain GAGVSQSPSNKVTEKGKDVELRCDPISGHTALYWYRQSLGQGLEFLIYFQGNSAPDKSGLPSDRFSAERTGGSVSTLTIQRTQQEDSAVYLCASSLRKDTQYFGPGTRLTVL.

This clonotype was recorded a few times. The chain carries TRBV19 and TRBJ1-2; D uncertain. Trimming took 0 bases from V and 6 from J, leaving 8 bases between them. The germline V gene encodes CDR1 LNHDA and CDR2 SQIVND (reference sequence). The CDR3 extends over 13 amino acids. The CDR3 DNA is TGTGCCAGTAGTATAGAGGGAAGGAATGGCTACACCTTC. Protein: CASSIEGRNGYTF. Variable domain in full (rest from reference TRBV19 and TRBJ1-2): DGGITQSPKYLFRKEGQNVTLSCEQNLNHDAMYWYRQDPGQGLRLIYYSQIVNDFQKGDIAEGYSVSREKKESFPLTVTSAQKNPTAFYLCASSIEGRNGYTFGSGTRLTVV.

This clonotype was detected ten times or more. For the CDR3, the DNA is TGTGCCAGCAGTACCGGGACTCCGTTAAATGAAAAACTGTTTTTT. Translated: CASSTGTPLNEKLFF. V is TRBV6-1 and J is TRBJ1-4; D is perhaps TRBD1 (5 bases). This CDR3 comprises 15 residues. The V end was cut by 5 bases, the J end by 5 bases, with 15 bases between. Germline values: CDR1 MNHNS, CDR2 SASEGT.

This clonotype has at least ten counts. This chain connects TRBV7-9 to TRBJ2-1, with D possibly being TRBD1 (6 bases). Germline assignment: CDR1 SEHNR and CDR2 FQNEAQ (reference sequence). V was shortened by 5 bases and J by 3 bases, with 23 bases between the two germline ends. The CDR3 has 18 residues. The CDR3: CASSQPRTEVTFYNEQFF. The CDR3 DNA reads TGTGCCAGCAGCCAACCCCGGACAGAAGTAACCTTCTACAATGAGCAGTTCTTC. Combining the CDR3 with reference TRBV7-9 and TRBJ2-1 gives the whole variable domain DTGVSQNPRHKITKRGQNVTFRCDPISEHNRLYWYRQTLGQGPEFLTYFQNEAQLEKSRLLSDRFSAERPKGSFSTLEIQRTEQGDSAMYLCASSQPRTEVTFYNEQFFGPGTRLTVL.

This clonotype was picked up many times. The V call is TRBV29-1, the J call TRBJ2-5, with D perhaps being TRBD1 or TRBD2 (5 bases each). CDR1 is SQVTM and CDR2 is ANQGSEA in the germline V gene. The V and J ends lost 7 bases and 8 bases respectively, with 23 bases between them. This CDR3 has 14 residues. CDR3 sequence reads: CSAGYGTSGGTQYF. The CDR3 nucleotides read TGCAGCGCGGGTTACGGGACCAGCGGAGGAACCCAGTACTTC.

This clonotype has ten or more counts. J is TRBJ2-7 and V is TRBV6-2 or TRBV6-3; a possible D gene is TRBD1 (6 bases). V dropped 4 bases and J dropped 0 bases, with 13 bases sitting between them. Germline V CDR1 and CDR2: MNHEY, SVGEGT. The CDR3 has 15 amino acids. The CDR3 region is CASSFRQASSYEQYF. The CDR3 nucleotides are TGTGCCAGCAGTTTTCGACAGGCTAGCTCCTACGAGCAGTACTTC.

This clonotype appeared many times. CDR3 DNA: TGTGCCAGCAGCTTAGGTTCCATGGCAGAGACCCAGTACTTC. Translation gives CASSLGSMAETQYF. The chain has TRBV7-2 and TRBJ2-5; D gene uncertain. This CDR3 comprises 14 residues. Germline-derived CDR1 and CDR2 are SGHTA and FQGNSA. Between the trimmed V and J ends, which lost 1 base and 4 bases, there was a span of 10 bases.